These 20 T cell receptor beta chains originate from one sample sequenced in a study of T cell repertoires in cytomegalovirus infection. Antigen specificity for these receptors is unknown. MiXCR, applied by TCRdb to the reads, yields one record per CDR3 protein. Among 400,000 to 600,000 distinct CDR3 sequences listed, under 45% were seen once. This sample comprised cultured PBMCs, obtained from culture after CMV antigen stimulation. These receptors all stem from a human donor in good health (CMV status not recorded). Some clones in this sample may be carry-over from other donors' samples.

This clonotype was counted only a few times. The chain recombines TRBV7-2 with TRBJ2-7; a possible D gene is TRBD2 (5 bases). Trimming shortened V by 2 bases and J by 7 bases, and 12 bases separated the two germline ends. From germline, CDR1 is SGHTA and CDR2 FQGNSA. This CDR3 region has 13 residues. CDR3 nucleotide sequence: TGTGCCAGCAGCTTAAATCTTGGGGAGGAGCAGTACTTC. Its translation is CASSLNLGEEQYF.

The chain's CDR3 is CASSFGRGSYNEQFF. CDR3 nucleotide sequence: TGTGCCAGCAGTTTTGGAAGAGGGAGCTACAATGAGCAGTTCTTC. This chain connects TRBV12-3 or TRBV12-4 to TRBJ2-1; D is possibly TRBD2 (5 bases). V was trimmed by 3 bases and J by 3 bases, leaving 12 bases between them. This CDR3 is 15 amino acids long.

The rearrangement links TRBV6-1 to TRBJ1-5; maybe TRBD1 (5 bases). Trimming took off 5 bases at V and 0 bases at J, with 11 bases between the two ends. The CDR3 runs to 15 residues. Germline CDR1 MNHNS, CDR2 SASEGT. DNA of the CDR3: TGTGCCAGCAGTATCAACAGGTATAGCAATCAGCCCCAGCATTTT. This codes for CASSINRYSNQPQHF.

V is TRBV24-1 and J is TRBJ2-7; D is uncertain. The CDR3 is 14 amino acids. Looked up from germline, CDR1 is KGHDR and CDR2 is SFDVKD. Deletions cut 9 bases from V and 3 bases from J, with 17 bases between. CDR3 residues: CATFCYPPGYEQYF. As DNA, the CDR3 is TGTGCCACCTTTTGCTATCCTCCGGGCTACGAGCAGTACTTC.

The rearrangement links TRBV7-2 to TRBJ2-2; 11 nucleotides agree with TRBD2. This CDR3 has 16 amino acids. Germline V gene data show CDR1 as SGHTA and CDR2 as FQGNSA. The ends lost 3 bases at V and 1 base at J; junction bases unmatched: 1. The CDR3 nucleotides are TGTGCCAGCAGCTTCACTAGCGGGGGGAACACCGGGGAGCTGTTTTTT. It codes for CASSFTSGGNTGELFF.

This clonotype was counted between two and nine times. The rearrangement joins TRBV7-9 to TRBJ1-1, with D hard to call. The CDR3 runs 15 residues. Germline loops: CDR1 SEHNR, CDR2 FQNEAQ (reference sequence). Trimming left V 1 base short and J 3 bases short, with 12 bases between. The CDR3 nucleotides are TGTGCCAGCAGCTTAGTAGGCGGAACTCACACTGAAGCTTTCTTT. Translating gives CASSLVGGTHTEAFF.

The chain has TRBV2 and TRBJ1-6; D not resolved. This CDR3 region has 14 residues. The V end was cut by 8 bases, the J end by 5 bases, with 13 bases between. In germline, CDR1 is SNHLY, CDR2 FYNNEI. CDR3 sequence: CASGGGGHNSPLHF. CDR3 coding DNA: TGTGCCAGCGGAGGAGGCGGACATAATTCACCCCTCCACTTT.

This clonotype came up a few times. V and J are TRBV6-1 and TRBJ2-3; TRBD1 aligns across 8 bases. Germline values: CDR1 MNHNS, CDR2 SASEGT. The junction had 4 bases not matched to a gene; V was cut back by 2 bases and J by 6 bases. The CDR3 spans 14 residues. The CDR3 reads CASSEYRGWDTQYF. CDR3 DNA: TGTGCCAGCAGTGAATACAGGGGGTGGGATACGCAGTATTTT.

V gene TRBV6-2 or TRBV6-3 combines with J gene TRBJ1-1; 9 nucleotides align to TRBD1. V was clipped by 4 bases and J by 4 bases; unmatched bases: 16. From germline, CDR1 is MNHEY and CDR2 SVGEGT. This CDR3 region has 18 residues. CDR3 amino acids: CASSSPPGQGRGGTEAFF. Written as DNA, the CDR3 is TGTGCCAGCAGTTCCCCACCGGGACAGGGTAGGGGGGGCACTGAAGCTTTCTTT.

This clonotype appeared a few times. The rearrangement links TRBV28 to TRBJ2-6, with TRBD1 matching 8 bases. Losses at the gene ends were 7 bases for V and 1 base for J; bases not matched to a gene: 18. CDR1 MDHEN and CDR2 SYDVKM come from the germline V gene. The CDR3 sequence is 20 residues long. Here the CDR3 DNA reads TGTGCCAGCACCCCAGGGGGCCACCGCTCTTTTTTGTCTGGGGCCAACGTCCTGACTTTC. This codes for CASTPGGHRSFLSGANVLTF.

The rearrangement uses TRBV12-3 or TRBV12-4 and TRBJ2-3, with 13 bases identical to TRBD2. The CDR3 is made up of 16 amino acids. The junction had 11 bases not matched to a gene; V was cut back by 8 bases and J by 6 bases. The CDR3 region is CASRGSTSGRLDTQYF. The CDR3 region has the DNA TGTGCCAGCCGCGGCTCGACTAGCGGGAGGCTCGATACGCAGTATTTT.

This rearrangement joins TRBV10-3 to TRBJ1-1; 7 bases are a match to TRBD1. The CDR3 covers 16 residues. In germline, CDR1 is ENHRY, CDR2 SYGVKD. V lost 5 bases to trimming and J lost 4 bases; unmatched junction nucleotides: 13. The CDR3 DNA is TGTGCCATCAGTAAAAATCCAGGGGGTGTATCCACTGAAGCTTTCTTT. Its protein product is CAISKNPGGVSTEAFF.

The sample holds a few counts of this clonotype. This chain links TRBV20-1 with TRBJ2-1; TRBD2 matches 9 bases. Losses at the gene ends were 5 bases for V and 4 bases for J; bases not matched to a gene: 6. This CDR3 has 14 amino acids. Looked up from germline, CDR1 is DFQATT and CDR2 is SNEGSKA (reference sequence). The CDR3 protein is CSASGTSKYNEQFF. The DNA of the CDR3 is TGCAGTGCTTCCGGGACTAGCAAGTACAATGAGCAGTTCTTC.

The rearrangement uses TRBV11-3 and TRBJ2-2; D is possibly TRBD1 (6 bases). CDR3 length: 16 amino acids. Germline CDR1 SGHNT, CDR2 YENEEA. V lost 5 bases, J lost 5 bases, and 18 bases lay in between. CDR3 nucleotides: TGTGCCAGCAGCCGCGGCCATGGGGGCCGTACCGGGGAGCTGTTTTTT. It codes for CASSRGHGGRTGELFF.

The table lists this clonotype with a few counts. The rearrangement joins TRBV4-1 to TRBJ1-3; the match to TRBD1 covers 8 bases. CDR3 length: 15 residues. V lost 4 bases and J lost 6; bases outside the gene matches: 8. CDR1 is MGHRA, CDR2 YSYEKL, per germline. The CDR3 loop is CASSPRTGKINTIYF. The CDR3 bases are TGCGCCAGCAGCCCACGGACAGGGAAGATAAACACCATATATTTT.

V is TRBV6-2 or TRBV6-3 and J is TRBJ1-2; 7 bases line up with TRBD1. The junction had 1 base not matched to a gene; V was cut back by 2 bases and J by 7 bases. This CDR3 is 12 amino acids long. The germline V gene has CDR1 MNHEY and CDR2 SVGEGT. CDR3 sequence (DNA): TGTGCCAGCAGTTACGACAGGGCTGGCTACACCTTC. It specifies CASSYDRAGYTF.

This clonotype was detected a few times. This chain joins TRBV7-2 and TRBJ2-3; D is ambiguous. The CDR3 has 17 residues. Between the trimmed V and J ends, which lost 6 bases and 2 bases, there was a span of 21 bases. Per the germline V gene, CDR1 is SGHTA and CDR2 is FQGNSA. In DNA, the CDR3 is TGTGCCAGCAGTTACCCCCCAAGGCCCGAAATCACAGATACGCAGTATTTT. Amino acid sequence: CASSYPPRPEITDTQYF.

The V gene is TRBV4-2, the J gene TRBJ2-3, with 12 bases aligning to TRBD2. The trim removed 6 bases at V and 2 bases at J, leaving 3 bases unmatched. This CDR3 region has 15 residues. CDR1 and CDR2 from the germline V gene are LGHNA and YNFKEQ. As DNA, the CDR3 is TGTGCCAGCAGAAGGACTAGCGGGGACACAGATACGCAGTATTTT. Translated: CASRRTSGDTDTQYF.

CDR3 in amino acids: CASSNFRLAGGSDTQYF. The CDR3, as DNA: TGTGCCAGCAGCAACTTTAGGCTAGCGGGGGGGTCAGATACGCAGTATTTT. This chain links TRBV6-6 with TRBJ2-3; TRBD2 matches at 12 bases. The germline V gene has CDR1 MNHNY and CDR2 SVGAGI (reference sequence). The CDR3 extends over 17 amino acids. Germline trimming cut 6 bases from V and 4 bases from J; bases unmatched to any gene: 11.

This clonotype was recorded once. The CDR3: CASSYTGTSGIEVDTQYF. CDR3 sequence (DNA): TGTGCCAGCAGTTACACCGGGACTAGCGGGATTGAGGTAGATACGCAGTATTTT. The V call is TRBV6-2 or TRBV6-3, the J call TRBJ2-3; 13 bases map to TRBD2. The CDR3 has 18 amino acids. J gave up 5 bases and V 2 bases, and 10 bases lay outside the gene matches. The germline gives CDR1 MNHEY, CDR2 SVGEGT.